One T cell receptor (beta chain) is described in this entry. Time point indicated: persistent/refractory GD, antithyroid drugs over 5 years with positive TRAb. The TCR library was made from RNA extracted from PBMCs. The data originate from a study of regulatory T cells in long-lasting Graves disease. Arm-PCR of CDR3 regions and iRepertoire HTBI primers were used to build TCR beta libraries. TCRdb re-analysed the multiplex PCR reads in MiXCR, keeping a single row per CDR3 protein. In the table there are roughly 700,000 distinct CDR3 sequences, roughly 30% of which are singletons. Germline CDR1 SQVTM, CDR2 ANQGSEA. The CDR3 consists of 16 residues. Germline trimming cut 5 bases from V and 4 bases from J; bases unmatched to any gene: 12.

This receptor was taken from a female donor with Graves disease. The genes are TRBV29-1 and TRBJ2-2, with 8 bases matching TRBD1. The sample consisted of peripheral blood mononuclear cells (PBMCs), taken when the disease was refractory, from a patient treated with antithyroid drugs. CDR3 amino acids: CSVPRGQGTGTGELFF. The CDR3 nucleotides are TGCAGCGTTCCCCGTGGACAGGGCACCGGCACCGGGGAGCTGTTTTTT.